The T cell receptor beta chain under discussion was sequenced for a study of T cell responses to AZD1222 COVID-19 vaccine. Study-wide points: Nearly half of unique spike-specific TCRs reportedly avoided B.1.351 and B.1.1.7 mutated regions. Regions 160-218 and 743-854 dominated among vaccine-associated CD4 TCRs spanning spike. Clonal diversity was possibly underestimated, and white British individuals and females predominated among donors.

Data came from immunoSEQ multiplex PCR; TCRdb stores just in-frame clones and leaves some out. The sample has about 140,000 clones; around 89% are singletons. As regards this clone: Its specificity is not known.

The CDR3 is 13 residues long. The V gene lost 5 bases and the J gene lost 3 bases, with 10 bases spanning the gap. Germline V gene sequence: CDR1 MDHEN, CDR2 SYDVKM. The J gene is TRBJ1-2, the V gene TRBV28; D may be TRBD1 (6 bases). The TCR was taken from an adult who received the AZD1222 COVID-19 vaccine. This sample comprised peripheral blood, obtained 28 days after the second AZD1222 dose. CDR3 in DNA: TGTGCCAGCAGTAGTTGGACAGACTATGGCTACACCTTC. This translates into CASSSWTDYGYTF.